The 4 T cell receptor beta chains below all came from one sample that was sequenced in a study of radiation and T cells in renal cell carcinoma. Time point given: blood 2 weeks post-SBRT. Treatment: 15 Gy SBRT to primary tumor, nephrectomy 4 weeks later. Profiling relied on immunoSEQ multiplex PCR, and the TCRdb table lists in-frame clones only, not all of them. The sample has 160,000 or so clones, roughly 86% seen once; the top ten hold over 10%. The source was blood, collected from a patient whose treatment included radiotherapy and nephrectomy. These receptors were obtained from a woman aged 45-60 years with renal cell carcinoma.

V and J are TRBV30 and TRBJ1-5; D might be TRBD1 (5 bases). The V end lost 2 bases, the J end lost 3 bases, and 11 bases lay between the germline ends. This CDR3 has 14 amino acids. CDR1 and CDR2 from the germline V gene are GTSNPN and SVGIG (reference sequence). In DNA form, the CDR3 reads TGTGCCTGGAGTCACCGACAGTTCAATCAGCCCCAGCATTTT. It is translated as CAWSHRQFNQPQHF.

The chain is built from TRBV4-2 and TRBJ1-1; D perhaps matches TRBD1 (5 bases). V gave up 3 bases and J gave up 3 bases, with 11 bases separating them. The CDR3 is 14 residues long. Germline assignment: CDR1 LGHNA and CDR2 YNFKEQ. The CDR3, as DNA: TGTGCCAGCAGCCACGGGGCCAGCTACACTGAAGCTTTCTTT. Translated, it gives CASSHGASYTEAFF.

The chain uses TRBV5-6 and TRBJ2-3; D gene unclear. V lost 2 bases and J lost 6, with 7 bases in between. The CDR3 contains 12 residues. Germline CDR1 is SGHDT and CDR2 is YYEEEE. CDR3 bases: TGTGCCAGCAGCTTCCCTGACGATACGCAGTATTTT. It yields the protein CASSFPDDTQYF.

This clone appeared once. The chain recombines TRBV2 with TRBJ1-5, with TRBD1 identical over 12 bases. With 4 bases clipped from V and 7 bases from J, the junction kept 11 bases outside the gene matches. The CDR3 sequence is 17 residues long. Germline V gene lookup returns CDR1 SNHLY and CDR2 FYNNEI. The CDR3 loop is CASSGGQGASRRQPQHF. CDR3 sequence (DNA): TGTGCCAGCAGTGGGGGACAGGGGGCTTCACGAAGACAGCCCCAGCATTTT. The full variable domain, its missing parts supplied by reference TRBV2 and TRBJ1-5, is EPEVTQTPSHQVTQMGQEVILRCVPISNHLYFYWYRQILGQKVEFLVSFYNNEISEKSEIFDDQFSVERPDGSNFTLKIRSTKLEDSAMYFCASSGGQGASRRQPQHFGDGTRLSIL.